This is a list of T cell receptor beta chains from one sample in a study of cytomegalovirus exposure and HLA in healthy donors. The repertoire was sequenced with immunoSEQ multiplex PCR; TCRdb's copy has only in-frame clones and lacks some. The repertoire holds some 190,000 clones, with more than 70% as singletons. The sequenced material came from PBMCs. Receptors originate from a woman aged 18-29 years in good health and CMV-seronegative. Both conserved end residues are part of each CDR3. The order of the fields is CDR3 protein, CDR3 DNA, D gene, V gene, clone size, J gene. D genes are given only for firm matches. Clone size is stated in some rows and not others, as once, few, many or a class when expanded.

CDR3: CASSSWASEQYF; DNA: TGTGCCAGCAGCTCCTGGGCATCGGAGCAGTACTTC; D: -; V: TRBV5-5; size: few; J: TRBJ2-7
CDR3: CAISPQQGAYEQYF; DNA: TGTGCCATCAGTCCACAACAGGGGGCCTACGAGCAGTACTTC; D: TRBD1; V: TRBV10-3; size: -; J: TRBJ2-7
CDR3: CASSLGQGQGYTF; DNA: TGTGCCAGCAGCCTCGGACAGGGTCAAGGCTACACCTTC; D: TRBD1; V: TRBV7-2; size: -; J: TRBJ1-2
CDR3: CARIAGENTGELFF; DNA: TGTGCCCGTATAGCGGGGGAGAACACCGGGGAGCTGTTTTTT; D: TRBD2; V: TRBV30; size: -; J: TRBJ2-2
CDR3: CASSRRAVEPGELFF; DNA: TGCGCCAGCAGCCGCAGAGCGGTGGAACCCGGGGAGCTGTTTTTT; D: -; V: TRBV4-1; size: -; J: TRBJ2-2
CDR3: CASSFVRDRGTQYF; DNA: TGTGCCAGCAGTTTCGTCCGGGATAGAGGTACGCAGTATTTT; D: -; V: TRBV27; size: -; J: TRBJ2-3
CDR3: CASSMTSGVYEQYF; DNA: TGTGCCAGTAGTATGACTAGCGGGGTCTACGAGCAGTACTTC; D: TRBD2; V: TRBV19; size: -; J: TRBJ2-7
CDR3: CASSQDFRVLLEAFF; DNA: TGCGCCAGCAGCCAAGATTTCAGGGTCCTTCTTGAAGCTTTCTTT; D: -; V: TRBV4-1; size: -; J: TRBJ1-1
CDR3: CASSLTGDNTGELFF; DNA: TGCGCCAGCAGCTTGACAGGGGATAACACCGGGGAGCTGTTTTTT; D: TRBD1; V: TRBV5-1; size: -; J: TRBJ2-2
CDR3: CASSPQGGDGYEQYF; DNA: TGTGCCAGCAGCCCACAGGGAGGGGACGGCTACGAGCAGTACTTC; D: -; V: TRBV7-3; size: -; J: TRBJ2-7
CDR3: CASSKGAYQETQYF; DNA: TGTGCCAGCAGCAAAGGGGCGTACCAAGAGACCCAGTACTTC; D: -; V: TRBV21-1; size: -; J: TRBJ2-5
CDR3: CASSQDYGGSHSGNTIYF; DNA: TGCGCCAGCAGCCAAGATTACGGGGGATCCCACTCTGGAAACACCATATATTTT; D: -; V: TRBV4-1; size: -; J: TRBJ1-3
CDR3: CASSPSPGEWAGYTF; DNA: TGCGCCAGCAGCCCGTCCCCGGGGGAATGGGCTGGCTACACCTTC; D: -; V: TRBV5-1; size: few; J: TRBJ1-2
CDR3: CASTQRTGAPYEQYF; DNA: TGTGCCAGCACCCAAAGGACAGGGGCCCCCTACGAGCAGTACTTC; D: TRBD1; V: TRBV6-6; size: -; J: TRBJ2-7
CDR3: CASSQEWRGREQYF; DNA: TGTGCCAGTAGTCAGGAGTGGAGGGGGCGAGAGCAGTACTTC; D: -; V: TRBV19; size: -; J: TRBJ2-7
CDR3: CASSPQAGAPGELFF; DNA: TGTGCCAGCAGCCCACAAGCGGGAGCCCCCGGGGAGCTGTTTTTT; D: TRBD2; V: TRBV11-1; size: -; J: TRBJ2-2
CDR3: CASSIGTSGTGDTQYF; DNA: TGTGCCAGTTCCATTGGGACTAGCGGTACAGGAGATACGCAGTATTTT; D: TRBD2; V: TRBV9; size: -; J: TRBJ2-3
CDR3: CASSFYKGGGLSYEQYF; DNA: TGTGCCAGCAGCTTTTATAAGGGGGGAGGGCTCTCCTACGAGCAGTACTTC; D: -; V: TRBV5-4; size: once; J: TRBJ2-7
CDR3: CASSFPRTQEQFF; DNA: TGTGCCAGCAGTTTCCCTCGGACACAGGAGCAGTTCTTC; D: -; V: TRBV27; size: -; J: TRBJ2-1
CDR3: CASSTYRSTDTQYF; DNA: TGTGCCAGCAGCACTTACCGAAGCACAGATACGCAGTATTTT; D: -; V: TRBV6-5; size: -; J: TRBJ2-3
CDR3: CASSDGQAYGYTF; DNA: TGTGCCAGCAGTGATGGACAGGCATATGGCTACACCTTC; D: TRBD1; V: TRBV6-1; size: -; J: TRBJ1-2
CDR3: CASSYSGQGARGYTF; DNA: TGTGCCAGCAGTTACTCGGGACAGGGGGCGCGCGGCTACACCTTC; D: TRBD1; V: TRBV6-5; size: once; J: TRBJ1-2
CDR3: CASSFSSGPQSNSGNTIYF; DNA: TGCGCCAGCAGTTTTAGTTCTGGGCCGCAGTCCAACTCTGGAAACACCATATATTTT; D: -; V: TRBV5-1; size: once; J: TRBJ1-3
CDR3: CAWSVLRKETQYF; DNA: TGTGCCTGGAGTGTACTCAGGAAAGAGACCCAGTACTTC; D: -; V: TRBV30; size: -; J: TRBJ2-5
CDR3: CASSQDLPLAGASSTDTQYF; DNA: TGCGCCAGCAGCCAAGATCTGCCACTAGCGGGAGCCTCTAGCACAGATACGCAGTATTTT; D: TRBD2; V: TRBV4-1; size: -; J: TRBJ2-3
CDR3: CASSERLAGAYEQYF; DNA: TGTGCCAGCAGTGAACGACTAGCGGGGGCCTACGAGCAGTACTTC; D: TRBD2; V: TRBV6-1; size: many; J: TRBJ2-7
CDR3: CASSLSPSDRAYEQYF; DNA: TGTGCCAGCAGCTTATCCCCATCGGACAGGGCCTACGAGCAGTACTTC; D: TRBD1; V: TRBV7-3; size: -; J: TRBJ2-7
CDR3: CAWSGTGFDGYTF; DNA: TGTGCCTGGAGTGGAACAGGGTTTGACGGCTACACCTTC; D: -; V: TRBV30; size: -; J: TRBJ1-2
CDR3: CASSYPGGAETQYF; DNA: TGTGCCAGCAGTTACCCAGGGGGCGCAGAGACCCAGTACTTC; D: TRBD1; V: TRBV6-5; size: -; J: TRBJ2-5
CDR3: CASSESSPRGLAGDQETQYF; DNA: TGCGCCAGCAGTGAGTCGAGCCCACGGGGACTAGCGGGGGACCAAGAGACCCAGTACTTC; D: TRBD2; V: TRBV10-2; size: -; J: TRBJ2-5
CDR3: CASSQESSLFGELFF; DNA: TGCGCCAGCAGCCAAGAGAGCTCTTTATTCGGGGAGCTGTTTTTT; D: -; V: TRBV4-1; size: -; J: TRBJ2-2
CDR3: CASSSHRKLPYEQYF; DNA: TGTGCCAGCAGTTCCCACAGGAAGCTCCCCTACGAGCAGTACTTC; D: -; V: TRBV6-5; size: -; J: TRBJ2-7
CDR3: CASKGTGTSTEAFF; DNA: TGTGCCAGTAAAGGGACAGGGACTTCCACTGAAGCTTTCTTT; D: TRBD1; V: TRBV19; size: -; J: TRBJ1-1
CDR3: CASSSSGVSYGYTF; DNA: TGTGCCAGTAGTTCCTCAGGGGTGAGCTATGGCTACACCTTC; D: -; V: TRBV19; size: -; J: TRBJ1-2
CDR3: CASSERFWGTSGTNEQFF; DNA: TGTGCCAGCAGTGAAAGGTTTTGGGGGACTAGCGGGACCAATGAGCAGTTCTTC; D: TRBD2; V: TRBV6-1; size: -; J: TRBJ2-1
CDR3: CATLRGGKLFF; DNA: TGTGCCACCCTTCGGGGAGGGAAACTGTTTTTT; D: -; V: TRBV19; size: few; J: TRBJ1-4
CDR3: CSSRQGSTDTQYF; DNA: TGCAGCTCCCGACAGGGGAGCACAGATACGCAGTATTTT; D: TRBD1; V: TRBV29-1; size: -; J: TRBJ2-3
CDR3: CASRDRDRGNTEAFF; DNA: TGCGCCAGCAGGGACCGGGACAGGGGAAACACTGAAGCTTTCTTT; D: TRBD1; V: TRBV10-2; size: few; J: TRBJ1-1
CDR3: CASSFRGLGLYNEQFF; DNA: TGTGCCAGCAGCTTTCGGGGACTAGGCCTTTACAATGAGCAGTTCTTC; D: TRBD2; V: TRBV11-2; size: once; J: TRBJ2-1
CDR3: CASRRTGGASGYTF; DNA: TGTGCCAGCAGGAGGACAGGGGGCGCATCGGGCTACACCTTC; D: TRBD1; V: TRBV7-2; size: -; J: TRBJ1-2
CDR3: CASSLTLAGGQAGEQYF; DNA: TGTGCCAGCAGCTTAACCTTAGCGGGAGGGCAAGCTGGCGAGCAGTACTTC; D: TRBD2; V: TRBV11-3; size: -; J: TRBJ2-7
CDR3: CASGGTSGFSDTQYF; DNA: TGTGCTAGTGGTGGGACTAGCGGATTCTCAGATACGCAGTATTTT; D: TRBD2; V: TRBV12-5; size: -; J: TRBJ2-3
CDR3: CASSRDRLREQYF; DNA: TGTGCCAGCAGTCGGGACAGGCTAAGAGAGCAGTACTTC; D: TRBD1; V: TRBV27; size: -; J: TRBJ2-7
CDR3: CASSQVGDRGYEQYF; DNA: TGCGCCAGCAGCCAAGTGGGGGACAGGGGTTACGAGCAGTACTTC; D: TRBD1; V: TRBV4-1; size: -; J: TRBJ2-7
CDR3: CASASRWGTSGSTDTQYF; DNA: TGTGCTAGTGCCTCGCGATGGGGGACTAGCGGGAGCACAGATACGCAGTATTTT; D: TRBD2; V: TRBV12-5; size: -; J: TRBJ2-3
CDR3: CASTPGQGVWGYGYTF; DNA: TGTGCCAGCACCCCGGGACAGGGGGTCTGGGGGTATGGCTACACCTTC; D: TRBD1; V: TRBV27; size: -; J: TRBJ1-2
CDR3: CASSLTPYSGGAGDEQYF; DNA: TGCGCCAGCAGCTTGACCCCTTATAGCGGGGGGGCCGGCGACGAGCAGTACTTC; D: TRBD2; V: TRBV5-1; size: -; J: TRBJ2-7
CDR3: CASGLLRVSEQYF; DNA: TGTGCTAGTGGTTTATTAAGAGTATCCGAGCAGTACTTC; D: -; V: TRBV12-5; size: -; J: TRBJ2-7
CDR3: CASRVGTDTQYF; DNA: TGTGCCAGTAGAGTCGGGACAGATACGCAGTATTTT; D: -; V: TRBV6-1; size: -; J: TRBJ2-3
CDR3: CAWSPQGNEQFF; DNA: TGTGCCTGGAGTCCACAGGGCAATGAGCAGTTCTTC; D: -; V: TRBV30; size: -; J: TRBJ2-1